This T cell receptor beta chain was identified in a study of blood T cell repertoires in COVID-19. Study in general: There were acute and convalescent COVID-19 samples, and they came from the United States, Italy and Spain. T cells, B-cell-depleted T cells, or PBMCs provided the cDNA or gDNA that served as material.

The V gene's germline CDR1 is SGHDT and CDR2 YYEEEE. The CDR3 loop spans 15 amino acids. Trimming left V 5 bases short and J 7 bases short, with 19 bases between. Original processing methods: Reference gene primer amplification yielded estimated nucleated cell counts. Profiled with immunoSEQ multiplex PCR; TCRdb holds only in-frame clones, not every one. That table is the source of V, J and clone size, and D and trimming were worked out from the DNA. The sample contains 60,000 to 85,000 clones, 65% to 90% of which appear only once. V and J are TRBV5-6 and TRBJ2-1, with D perhaps matching TRBD1 (6 bases). The specimen was peripheral blood. The source is a human donor in a cohort sampled during active COVID-19. CDR3 DNA sequence: TGTGCCAGCAGACAAACAGGGTCCGGTGGGAATGAGCAGTTCTTC. Residues: CASRQTGSGGNEQFF.